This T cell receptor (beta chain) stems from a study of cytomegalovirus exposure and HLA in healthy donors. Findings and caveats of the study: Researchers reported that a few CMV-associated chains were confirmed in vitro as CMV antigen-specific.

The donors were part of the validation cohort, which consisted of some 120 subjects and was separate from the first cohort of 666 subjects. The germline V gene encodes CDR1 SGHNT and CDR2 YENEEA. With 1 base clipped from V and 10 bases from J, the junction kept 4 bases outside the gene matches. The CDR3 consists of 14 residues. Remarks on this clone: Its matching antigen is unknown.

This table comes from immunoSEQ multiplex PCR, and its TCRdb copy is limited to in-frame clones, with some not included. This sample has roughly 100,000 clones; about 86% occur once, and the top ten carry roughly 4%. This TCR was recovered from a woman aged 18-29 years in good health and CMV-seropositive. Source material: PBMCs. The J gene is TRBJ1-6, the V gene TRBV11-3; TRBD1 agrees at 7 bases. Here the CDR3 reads CASSLGQGGSPLHF. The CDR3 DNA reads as TGTGCCAGCAGCTTAGGGCAGGGGGGATCACCCCTCCACTTT.